This T cell receptor beta chain was retrieved from a study of cytomegalovirus exposure and HLA in healthy donors. A note on this clone: Its antigen is not known.

Study-wide points: Reported results showed that the classifier diagnosed cytomegalovirus status with high specificity and sensitivity.

The PCR contained 60 Vbeta and 13 Jbeta primers. Clones were read by immunoSEQ multiplex PCR, and TCRdb kept only the in-frame ones, dropping some. The sample has roughly 130,000 clones, around three quarters seen once. Germline V gene data show CDR1 as SGHRS and CDR2 as YFSETQ. CDR3 size: 14 residues. V was pared by 3 bases and J by 5 bases, with 14 bases between. This TCR came from a male donor in good health and CMV-seronegative. Sequences were obtained from PBMCs. This rearrangement joins TRBV5-1 to TRBJ1-1; D perhaps matches TRBD1 (6 bases). The CDR3 sequence is CASSSGGGRTEAFF. In DNA form, the CDR3 reads TGCGCCAGCAGCTCTGGGGGCGGGAGGACTGAAGCTTTCTTT.